This is a list of T cell receptor beta chains from one sample in a study of blood T cell repertoires in COVID-19. Sequenced by immunoSEQ multiplex PCR; TCRdb stores in-frame clones only, minus some. The table includes around 140,000 clones, approximately 84% detected once. Sample: peripheral blood. The receptors were sampled from a woman of 80 years or more with acute or convalescent COVID-19. The CDR3 runs from the conserved cysteine through the conserved F or W. Fields, in order: V gene, D gene, J gene, clone size, CDR3 DNA, CDR3 protein. D genes are given only for firm matches. Clone size is stated in some rows and not others, as once, few, many or a class when expanded.

TRBV11-2	TRBD2	TRBJ2-1	-	TGTGCCAGCACCCTTAGCGGGAAGCAGAGCAATGAGCAGTTCTTC	CASTLSGKQSNEQFF
TRBV25-1	-	TRBJ1-4	-	TGTGCCAGCAGTGAAATAGGTGCAGGGAACCTTCTGTTTTTT	CASSEIGAGNLLFF
TRBV27	TRBD1	TRBJ1-6	-	TGTGCCAGCAGTTCCCGCTCCCGGGACAGGGTGGGCTCACCCCTCCACTTT	CASSSRSRDRVGSPLHF
TRBV19	TRBD2	TRBJ2-3	-	TGTGCCAGTAGTATCAGGGCTAGCGGAAGCACAGATACGCAGTATTTT	CASSIRASGSTDTQYF
TRBV19	TRBD1	TRBJ2-6	-	TGTGCCAGTAGTGTGGGGACAGGGGCCGGGGCCAACGTCCTGACTTTC	CASSVGTGAGANVLTF
TRBV10-1	TRBD2	TRBJ2-3	-	TGCGCCAGCAGATTAGCGGGGGGGCAAGCAGATACGCAGTATTTT	CASRLAGGQADTQYF
TRBV13	TRBD1	TRBJ2-5	-	TGTGCCAGCAGTCCCGGGACAGGGGTTGGAGAGACCCAGTACTTC	CASSPGTGVGETQYF
TRBV6-1	-	TRBJ1-2	-	TGTGCCAGCAGTGCGGGCAGGGTCCCAGCGGGCTATGGCTACACCTTC	CASSAGRVPAGYGYTF
TRBV9	-	TRBJ1-4	-	TGTGCCAGCAGCCCGGACAGTCATAATGAAAAACTGTTTTTT	CASSPDSHNEKLFF
TRBV6-4	TRBD1	TRBJ1-6	-	TGTGCCAGCAGATCGACAGGGGGTAGGAAGGATTCACCCCTCCACTTT	CASRSTGGRKDSPLHF
TRBV7-2	-	TRBJ1-2	few	TGTGCCAGCAGCTTAGCAGGTTCAGGGAGGAGGGTTAGCTATGGCTACACCTTC	CASSLAGSGRRVSYGYTF
TRBV19	-	TRBJ1-6	few	TGTGCCAGTAGTATTATCGCGACAGGTGATAATTCACCCCTCCACTTT	CASSIIATGDNSPLHF
TRBV5-1	-	TRBJ2-3	-	TGCGCCAGCAGCCTGGCAGGGCTTCCAGATACGCAGTATTTT	CASSLAGLPDTQYF
TRBV11-2	TRBD2	TRBJ2-7	once	TGTGCCAGCAACTTACGCGGGGCTAGCGGGAGCGAACGGCAGTACTTC	CASNLRGASGSERQYF
TRBV5-1	-	TRBJ1-3	-	TGCGCCAGCAGCGACCAGACAGGCTCTGGAAACACCATATATTTT	CASSDQTGSGNTIYF
TRBV5-1	-	TRBJ2-7	once	TGCGCCAGCAGCTTCGACAGGAGAGCCTACGAGCAGTACTTC	CASSFDRRAYEQYF
TRBV5-4	TRBD1	TRBJ2-7	-	TGTGCCAGCAGCTCGGACAGGGGGGTAGCCTACGAGCAGTACTTC	CASSSDRGVAYEQYF
TRBV6-2/TRBV6-3	TRBD1	TRBJ2-6	-	TGTGCCAGCAGTTACCCCACGAGACAGGGGGCCTCTGGGGCCAACGTCCTGACTTTC	CASSYPTRQGASGANVLTF
TRBV2	TRBD1	TRBJ1-4	-	TGTGCCAGCAGGTCAAGGACAGGGGGTAATGAAAAACTGTTTTTT	CASRSRTGGNEKLFF
TRBV6-1	TRBD2	TRBJ2-3	-	TGTGCCAGCAGTGAACGCGGGAGTAGCCCAGATACGCAGTATTTT	CASSERGSSPDTQYF
TRBV7-9	-	TRBJ2-3	-	TGTGCCAGCAGCTCCCGAAGATTACAGGTGGCAGATACGCAGTATTTT	CASSSRRLQVADTQYF
TRBV7-8	-	TRBJ1-5	-	TGTGCCAGCAGCTTAGCGGATGGGGCAAATCAGCCCCAACATTTT	CASSLADGANQPQHF
TRBV14	-	TRBJ2-1	-	TGTGCCAGCAGCCAGGGAAGGGGGAGCTACCAGCAGTTCTTC	CASSQGRGSYQQFF